This T cell receptor beta chain was retrieved from a study of T cells expressing NK-cell markers. Study-wide background: Obtained from sorted CD3+CD56+NKG2C+, CD3+CD56+NKG2C- and CD3+CD56-NKG2C+ T cells were the TCR beta repertoires.

TCRdb re-called the 5' RACE reads and catalogs CDR3 proteins one per entry, DNA excluded. Its clone listing holds 90,000 to 130,000 distinct CDR3 sequences. The germline CDR1 and CDR2 sequences are SGHDN and FVKESK. The CDR3 sequence is 16 residues long. The source material was blood T cells: a sorted CD56 or NKG2C T cell subset, CD4+ or CD8+ T cells, or bulk PBMC T cells (not recorded which). The chain uses TRBV14 and TRBJ2-3; the TCRdb D gene call, TRBD1, has no DNA to confirm it. The sequence was obtained from a woman between 18 and 75 years old in good health. This chain's CDR3 is CASSPRGQGRWDTQYF.